A single sample is the source of the 18 T cell receptor beta chains below, sequenced in a study of cytomegalovirus exposure and HLA in healthy donors. The PCR had 60 Vbeta and 13 Jbeta primers. The data were produced by immunoSEQ multiplex PCR, yet TCRdb's version contains in-frame clones alone and is incomplete. The sample contains some 150,000 clones, 65% to 90% of which appear only once. Sequencing was done on a sample of PBMCs. The receptors derive from a female donor in good health and CMV-seronegative.

This sequence joins TRBV28 and TRBJ2-7; D is ambiguous. The germline CDR1 and CDR2 sequences are MDHEN and SYDVKM. V was shortened by 1 base and J by 0 bases, with 10 bases between the two germline ends. The CDR3 sequence is 15 residues long. The CDR3, as DNA: TGTGCCAGCAGTTTATCGATAGAAAACTCCTACGAGCAGTACTTC. It yields the protein CASSLSIENSYEQYF.

The CDR3 DNA reads TGTGCCAGCAGCTTCGGACAGGGGGACACTGAAGCTTTCTTT. This codes for CASSFGQGDTEAFF. The rearrangement uses TRBV7-9 and TRBJ1-1, with 10 bases lining up with TRBD1. There are 14 residues in the CDR3. The germline V gene encodes CDR1 SEHNR and CDR2 FQNEAQ (reference sequence). The ends lost 3 bases at V and 3 bases at J; junction bases unmatched: 1. Full variable domain (outside the CDR3, taken from reference TRBV7-9 and TRBJ1-1): DTGVSQNPRHKITKRGQNVTFRCDPISEHNRLYWYRQTLGQGPEFLTYFQNEAQLEKSRLLSDRFSAERPKGSFSTLEIQRTEQGDSAMYLCASSFGQGDTEAFFGQGTRLTVV.

The rearrangement uses TRBV18 and TRBJ2-7; 7 nucleotides agree with TRBD1. This CDR3 comprises 13 residues. Trimming at V came to 2 bases and at J to 2 bases, leaving 0 bases not matched to a gene. CDR1 and CDR2 from the germline V gene are KGHSH and LQKENI. DNA of the CDR3: TGTGCCAGCTCACCAACAGGGGCCTACGAGCAGTACTTC. Translation: CASSPTGAYEQYF.

This chain joins TRBV25-1 and TRBJ1-1; D gene ambiguous. CDR1 MGHDK and CDR2 SYGVNS come from the germline V gene. The CDR3 extends over 17 amino acids. The germline V and J ends were trimmed by 2 bases and 0 bases, with 16 bases remaining between them. In nucleotides, the CDR3 is TGTGCCAGCAGTGAAACTCGGGTCGGCCACATGAACACTGAAGCTTTCTTT. Protein sequence: CASSETRVGHMNTEAFF.

This clone has a single count. The genes are TRBV6-5 and TRBJ1-5, with D possibly TRBD1 on 5 matching bases. The CDR3 length is 12 residues. Looked up from germline, CDR1 is MNHEY and CDR2 is SVGAGI. Trimming pared 9 bases from V and 2 bases from J, leaving 8 bases between. CDR3 nucleotides: TGTGCCAGTGGAGGGGGCAATCAGCCCCAGCATTTT. Amino acid sequence: CASGGGNQPQHF.

This chain connects TRBV30 to TRBJ1-1; D might be TRBD1 (6 bases). The CDR3 is 14 amino acids. V was clipped by 1 base and J by 4 bases, with 13 bases between them. In germline, CDR1 is GTSNPN, CDR2 SVGIG (reference sequence). CDR3 in amino acids: CAWSEGVASTEAFF. The CDR3 bases are TGTGCCTGGAGTGAGGGGGTGGCGAGCACTGAAGCTTTCTTT.

The genes are TRBV7-9 and TRBJ1-5, with 7 bases matching TRBD1. J gave up 11 bases and V 4 bases, and 11 bases lay outside the gene matches. The CDR3 is 14 amino acids. From germline, CDR1 is SEHNR and CDR2 FQNEAQ (reference sequence). The CDR3 loop reads CASSSDRDDRSQHF. DNA for the CDR3: TGTGCCAGCAGCTCTGACAGGGACGACAGGTCCCAGCATTTT.

This clone appeared once. The J gene is TRBJ1-5, the V gene TRBV7-3; maybe TRBD1 (5 bases). V was trimmed by 4 bases and J by 1 base, leaving 8 bases between them. The CDR3 loop spans 14 amino acids. The germline CDR1 and CDR2 sequences are SGHTA and FQGTGA. The chain's CDR3 is CASSSGGSNQPQHF. CDR3 in DNA: TGTGCCAGCAGCTCCGGGGGAAGCAATCAGCCCCAGCATTTT.

This chain joins TRBV7-3 and TRBJ2-7, with 7 bases aligning to TRBD1. Trimming took 5 bases from V and 0 from J; bases not matched to a gene: 4. Germline V gives CDR1 SGHTA, CDR2 FQGTGA. This CDR3 is 14 amino acids long. CDR3 residues: CASSESGGSYEQYF. The CDR3 region has the DNA TGTGCCAGCAGCGAATCAGGGGGCTCCTACGAGCAGTACTTC.

This clone turned up a few times. This rearrangement joins TRBV7-2 to TRBJ1-1, with D unresolved. Germline CDR1 is SGHTA and CDR2 is FQGNSA. Between the trimmed V and J ends, which lost 2 bases and 1 base, there was a span of 5 bases. The CDR3 spans 13 residues. The CDR3 loop reads CASSLRANTEAFF. CDR3 sequence (DNA): TGTGCCAGCAGCTTAAGAGCGAACACTGAAGCTTTCTTT. Complete variable domain (other parts from reference TRBV7-2 and TRBJ1-1): GAGVSQSPSNKVTEKGKDVELRCDPISGHTALYWYRQSLGQGLEFLIYFQGNSAPDKSGLPSDRFSAERTGGSVSTLTIQRTQQEDSAVYLCASSLRANTEAFFGQGTRLTVV.

The CDR3 loop is CASGLAHSGEQYF. The CDR3 region has the DNA TGTGCCAGCGGGCTAGCCCATTCCGGCGAGCAGTACTTC. The chain has TRBV2 and TRBJ2-7, with D perhaps TRBD2 (5 bases). This CDR3 is built from 13 residues. The germline V gene has CDR1 SNHLY and CDR2 FYNNEI. V was pared by 8 bases and J by 6 bases, with 17 bases between.

The chain recombines TRBV19 with TRBJ2-2; 10 nucleotides align to TRBD2. The CDR3 loop spans 15 amino acids. The trim removed 6 bases at V and 5 bases at J, leaving 6 bases unmatched. CDR1 is LNHDA and CDR2 is SQIVND in the germline V gene (reference sequence). The CDR3 loop is CASRPWTSGTGELFF. Here the CDR3 DNA reads TGTGCCAGTAGACCATGGACTAGCGGTACCGGGGAGCTGTTTTTT.

This chain links TRBV19 with TRBJ2-2; TRBD2 agrees at 12 bases. Per germline, CDR1 LNHDA and CDR2 SQIVND (reference sequence). The J segment lost 5 bases and the V segment lost 7 bases, leaving 5 bases of the junction unmatched. The CDR3 is made up of 15 amino acids. CDR3 loop: CASNPSGRGTGELFF. For the CDR3, the DNA is TGTGCCAGTAACCCTAGCGGGAGGGGGACCGGGGAGCTGTTTTTT.

The gene calls are TRBV11-2 and TRBJ1-5; TRBD1 agrees at 11 bases. The ends lost 4 bases at V and 2 bases at J; junction bases unmatched: 1. From germline, CDR1 is SGHAT and CDR2 FQNNGV. This CDR3 is 15 amino acids long. The CDR3 loop is CASSSGQGGNQPQHF. The DNA for the CDR3 is TGTGCCAGCAGCTCGGGACAGGGGGGCAATCAGCCCCAGCATTTT.

The chain couples TRBV19 to TRBJ1-5; D call uncertain. The CDR3 length is 10 residues. The V gene's germline CDR1 is LNHDA and CDR2 SQIVND (reference sequence). For the CDR3, the DNA is TGTGTAGCGGGAGATCAGCCCCAGCATTTT. Protein: CVAGDQPQHF.

The chain joins TRBV7-6 to TRBJ1-1; tentatively, D is TRBD1 (5 bases). Trimming removed 4 bases at V and 6 bases at J, with 12 bases between. The CDR3 is 13 amino acids. Germline V gene data show CDR1 as SGHVS and CDR2 as FNYEAQ. The CDR3 DNA reads TGTGCCAGCAGCTCGACGTCGGGGGCTGAAGCTTTCTTT. It yields the protein CASSSTSGAEAFF. Based on the CDR3 plus reference TRBV7-6 and TRBJ1-1, the full variable domain is GAGVSQSPRYKVTKRGQDVALRCDPISGHVSLYWYRQALGQGPEFLTYFNYEAQQDKSGLPNDRFSAERPEGSISTLTIQRTEQRDSAMYRCASSSTSGAEAFFGQGTRLTVV.

The V call is TRBV28, the J call TRBJ1-2; D is possibly TRBD1 (6 bases). The V end lost 6 bases, the J end lost 2 bases, and 13 bases lay between the germline ends. Germline V gene data show CDR1 as MDHEN and CDR2 as SYDVKM. CDR3 length: 14 residues. Here the CDR3 DNA reads TGTGCCAGCAGCCCCGCGACAGGAAACTATGGCTACACCTTC. Its translation is CASSPATGNYGYTF.

The J gene is TRBJ2-1, the V gene TRBV7-9; D perhaps matches TRBD1 (7 bases). CDR3 size: 15 residues. Germline V CDR1 and CDR2: SEHNR, FQNEAQ (reference sequence). Trimming stripped 6 bases from V and 8 bases from J, with 20 bases between. The CDR3 bases are TGTGCCAGCAGTCCAGGGGGGCAGCCAACCGATGAGCAGTTCTTC. Translation gives CASSPGGQPTDEQFF.